What follows are 21 T cell receptor beta chains derived from one specimen sequenced in a study of shared clonotypes between healthy human individuals. Sequencing used immunoSEQ multiplex PCR; TCRdb keeps in-frame clones, though not all of them. The sample lists under 2,500,000 clones, almost 96% occurring once. The source material was naive CD4+ T cells sorted from blood. Subset here: CD45RA+ positively selected. These receptor sequences come from a young man in good health.

With regard to this clone: This same CDR3 is encoded by further DNA sequences in the sample. The chain combines TRBV6-1 with TRBJ1-4; TRBD1 aligns across 8 bases. J was trimmed by 8 bases and V by 4 bases; bases with no gene match: 3. This CDR3 comprises 13 residues. Germline CDR1 reads MNHNS; CDR2 reads SASEGT. The CDR3 nucleotides are TGTGCCAGCAGTGGACAGGGGAGCGAAAAACTGTTTTTT. Protein: CASSGQGSEKLFF.

V is TRBV5-4 and J is TRBJ2-3; a possible D gene is TRBD1 (5 bases). The CDR3 has 16 amino acids. Deletions cut 3 bases from V and 2 bases from J, with 16 bases between. Germline CDR1 and CDR2: SGHNT and YYREEE (reference sequence). Written as DNA, the CDR3 is TGTGCCAGCAGCTCTGAGCCAGGGAAATACACAGATACGCAGTATTTT. Encoded protein: CASSSEPGKYTDTQYF.

The J gene is TRBJ1-1, the V gene TRBV28; D is undetermined. V dropped 1 base and J dropped 3 bases, with 12 bases sitting between them. The CDR3 is 15 amino acids. Germline lookup yields CDR1 MDHEN and CDR2 SYDVKM. CDR3 sequence reads: CASSLSSAIYTEAFF. CDR3 DNA sequence: TGTGCCAGCAGTTTATCTTCGGCTATCTACACTGAAGCTTTCTTT.

This sequence joins TRBV6-6 and TRBJ2-1; D possibly corresponds to TRBD2 (6 bases). CDR3 length equals 15 residues. V was clipped by 4 bases and J by 3 bases, with 13 bases between them. CDR1 is MNHNY, CDR2 SVGAGI, per germline (reference sequence). The CDR3 loop reads CASSSTGDYYNEQFF. The CDR3 region has the DNA TGTGCCAGCAGTTCCACGGGGGATTACTACAATGAGCAGTTCTTC.

The chain combines TRBV12-5 with TRBJ2-1, with 10 bases fitting TRBD2. Germline trimming cut 0 bases from V and 3 bases from J; bases unmatched to any gene: 5. The germline CDR1 and CDR2 sequences are LGHNT and FRNRAP. This CDR3 is 17 amino acids long. The CDR3 DNA sequence: TGTGCTAGTGGTTTGGTCATTAGCGGGGGGATCTACAATGAGCAGTTCTTC. It is translated as CASGLVISGGIYNEQFF. The whole variable domain, filled in from reference TRBV12-5 and TRBJ2-1, reads DARVTQTPRHKVTEMGQEVTMRCQPILGHNTVFWYRQTMMQGLELLAYFRNRAPLDDSGMPKDRFSAEMPDATLATLKIQPSEPRDSAVYFCASGLVISGGIYNEQFFGPGTRLTVL.

This clone showed up just once. Other DNA sequences in this sample translate to the same CDR3. The V and J genes are TRBV5-1 and TRBJ2-7; 7 nucleotides match TRBD1. The junction had 5 bases not matched to a gene; V was cut back by 0 bases and J by 2 bases. Germline-derived CDR1 and CDR2 are SGHRS and YFSETQ. This CDR3 region has 15 residues. The CDR3 nucleotides read TGCGCCAGCAGCTTGGCCCCCGGGACAGCCTACGAGCAGTACTTC. Translating it yields CASSLAPGTAYEQYF.

V usage is TRBV9 and J usage is TRBJ1-3; tentative D call: TRBD1 (5 bases). Trimming took off 2 bases at V and 1 base at J, with 13 bases between the two ends. Looked up from germline, CDR1 is SGDLS and CDR2 is YYNGEE. This CDR3 has 16 residues. The CDR3 spells CASSVEPGRSGNTIYF. The CDR3, as DNA: TGTGCCAGCAGCGTGGAACCAGGGCGATCTGGAAACACCATATATTTT. The entire variable domain, with the rest obtained from reference TRBV9 and TRBJ1-3, is as follows: DSGVTQTPKHLITATGQRVTLRCSPRSGDLSVYWYQQSLDQGLQFLIQYYNGEERAKGNILERFSAQQFPDLHSELNLSSLELGDSALYFCASSVEPGRSGNTIYFGEGSWLTVV.

Worth noting for this clone: Mismatch with germline at one junction end may stem from a read error. This chain uses TRBV2 with TRBJ2-7; D is undetermined. CDR3 length: 15 amino acids. The germline V gene has CDR1 SNHLY and CDR2 FYNNEI. The CDR3 DNA follows: TGTGCCAGCAGTTTTGGACGGCCCGAGATCTACGAGCGGTACTTC. Its translation: CASSFGRPEIYERYF.

The V call is TRBV6-1, the J call TRBJ1-2; no definite D call. The CDR3 consists of 13 residues. Germline CDR1 and CDR2: MNHNS and SASEGT. The V and J ends lost 0 bases and 5 bases respectively, with 7 bases between them. CDR3: CASSEAMGYGYTF. The CDR3 DNA sequence: TGTGCCAGCAGTGAAGCCATGGGGTATGGCTACACCTTC.

The chain has TRBV29-1 and TRBJ1-2; weak D call: TRBD1 (5 bases). CDR3 length: 16 residues. The germline V gene encodes CDR1 SQVTM and CDR2 ANQGSEA. V lost 4 bases to trimming and J lost 2 bases, with 20 bases between them. CDR3 loop: CSVAFASEAGNYGYTF. Written as DNA, the CDR3 is TGCAGCGTTGCCTTCGCGTCCGAGGCAGGGAACTATGGCTACACCTTC. Variable domain in full (rest from reference TRBV29-1 and TRBJ1-2): SAVISQKPSRDICQRGTSLTIQCQVDSQVTMMFWYRQQPGQSLTLIATANQGSEATYESGFVIDKFPISRPNLTFSTLTVSNMSPEDSSIYLCSVAFASEAGNYGYTFGSGTRLTVV.

The CDR3 DNA is TGTGCCATGTACGGGGAGCGGCCCGGGGAGCTGTTTTTT. It translates to CAMYGERPGELFF. The genes are TRBV6-1 and TRBJ2-2, with D possibly matching TRBD2 (5 bases). Germline V lookup: CDR1 MNHNS, CDR2 SASEGT. V lost 10 bases to trimming and J lost 6 bases, with 15 bases between them. The CDR3 has 13 residues.

The chain combines TRBV11-2 with TRBJ2-3; 11 nucleotides align to TRBD2. Germline loops: CDR1 SGHAT, CDR2 FQNNGV. Germline trimming cut 5 bases from V and 10 bases from J; bases unmatched to any gene: 8. The CDR3 covers 14 residues. The chain's CDR3 is CASSLAGGSVAQYF. The CDR3 DNA reads as TGTGCCAGCAGCCTAGCGGGAGGAAGTGTGGCGCAGTATTTT.

V usage is TRBV2 and J usage is TRBJ1-2; tentatively, D is TRBD1 (6 bases). Trimming took 4 bases from V and 2 from J, leaving 14 bases between them. The CDR3 contains 15 residues. Looked up from germline, CDR1 is SNHLY and CDR2 is FYNNEI. CDR3 residues: CASSASAGGNYGYTF. The CDR3 DNA follows: TGTGCCAGCAGTGCAAGCGCTGGGGGCAACTATGGCTACACCTTC.

The chain recombines TRBV5-1 with TRBJ2-1; 7 bases match TRBD2. The CDR3 extends over 15 amino acids. CDR1 and CDR2 from the germline V gene are SGHRS and YFSETQ. With V trimmed by 1 base and J by 8 bases, 9 bases remained unmatched. CDR3 DNA: TGCGCCAGCAGCTTGATGGGGATGAGCGGGGATGAGCAGTTCTTC. Translated: CASSLMGMSGDEQFF.

The chain carries TRBV5-4 and TRBJ2-7, with D possibly matching TRBD1 (6 bases). V lost 0 bases and J lost 1, with 11 bases in between. The CDR3 consists of 15 residues. In germline, CDR1 is SGHNT, CDR2 YYREEE (reference sequence). CDR3 sequence reads: CASSLAGTTSYEQYF. The CDR3 bases are TGTGCCAGCAGCTTGGCGGGGACAACGTCCTACGAGCAGTACTTC. The whole variable domain, remainder taken from reference TRBV5-4 and TRBJ2-7, is ETGVTQSPTHLIKTRGQQVTLRCSSQSGHNTVSWYQQALGQGPQFIFQYYREEENGRGNFPPRFSGLQFPNYSSELNVNALELDDSALYLCASSLAGTTSYEQYFGPGTRLTVT.

Here the CDR3 DNA reads TGTGCCTGGACCTTCCTGACTAGCGGGAGTTCTGGGGCCAACGTCCTGACTTTC. Its protein is CAWTFLTSGSSGANVLTF. The chain is built from TRBV30 and TRBJ2-6; 12 nucleotides line up with TRBD2. The germline gives CDR1 GTSNPN, CDR2 SVGIG (reference sequence). Trimming took 4 bases from V and 1 from J; bases not matched to a gene: 8. The CDR3 spans 18 residues. Full variable domain (outside the CDR3, taken from reference TRBV30 and TRBJ2-6): SQTIHQWPATLVQPVGSPLSLECTVEGTSNPNLYWYRQAAGRGLQLLFYSVGIGQISSEVPQNLSASRPQDRQFILSSKKLLLSDSGFYLCAWTFLTSGSSGANVLTFGAGSRLTVL.

J is TRBJ2-1 and V is TRBV27; the match to TRBD2 covers 11 bases. The CDR3 length is 12 residues. Germline CDR1 is MNHEY and CDR2 is SMNVEV (reference sequence). V shed 5 bases and J 15 bases; nucleotides not matched to a gene: 6. The DNA for the CDR3 is TGTGCCAGCAGTCGGGGACTAGCGGCAACGTTCTTC. Amino acid sequence: CASSRGLAATFF.

CDR3 coding DNA: TGCAGCGTTGTCGCCAGGGGTGCCGAGCAGTACTTC. Amino acid sequence: CSVVARGAEQYF. The genes are TRBV29-1 and TRBJ2-7, with D perhaps matching TRBD1 (6 bases). Germline CDR1 SQVTM, CDR2 ANQGSEA. The CDR3 covers 12 residues. V gave up 4 bases and J gave up 6 bases, with 13 bases separating them.

CDR3 in DNA: TGCAGCGTTGAAGCTGTCAGTGAAGCTTTCTTT. Translated: CSVEAVSEAFF. The chain joins TRBV29-1 to TRBJ1-1; no clear D. This CDR3 region has 11 residues. V lost 1 base, J lost 7 bases, and 7 bases lay in between. Germline values: CDR1 SQVTM, CDR2 ANQGSEA.

The chain combines TRBV28 with TRBJ1-5; no firm D call. This CDR3 has 15 residues. The germline V and J ends were trimmed by 3 bases and 2 bases, with 11 bases remaining between them. CDR1 is MDHEN, CDR2 SYDVKM, per germline. This CDR3 is CASSFRLSGNQPQHF. The DNA of the CDR3 is TGTGCCAGCAGTTTTAGATTGTCGGGCAATCAGCCCCAGCATTTT.

Concerning this clone: Other nucleotide sequences from this sample produce the same CDR3. The genes are TRBV27 and TRBJ2-4; the D is unclear. Germline CDR1 is MNHEY and CDR2 is SMNVEV (reference sequence). V lost 3 bases, J lost 2 bases, and 5 bases lay in between. The CDR3 totals 13 residues. The CDR3 nucleotides read TGTGCCAGCAGTTTCAGCCCCAAAAACATTCAGTACTTC. Protein: CASSFSPKNIQYF.